Listed below are T cell receptor beta chains from one sample, sequenced in a study of shared clonotypes between healthy human individuals. The data were produced by immunoSEQ multiplex PCR, yet TCRdb's version contains in-frame clones alone and is incomplete. The repertoire has roughly 2,000,000 clones, approximately 92% of them found once; the top ten carry about 1.6%. Sequences were obtained from naive CD8+ T cells from PBMCs. Source of these receptors: a man between 18 and 29 years old in good health. Some clones in this sample may be carry-over from other donors' samples. CDR3s include the opening cysteine and the closing phenylalanine or tryptophan. A D gene is named only where the DNA matches it firmly. Size tells how often a clone was seen (once, few, many) or the class of an expanded clone, and some rows leave it out.

j_gene,abundance,d_gene,v_gene,CDR3aa,CDR3nt
TRBJ1-1,.,.,TRBV9,CASSSRGEGSEAFF,TGTGCCAGCAGCTCTAGGGGGGAAGGGTCTGAAGCTTTCTTT
TRBJ2-1,.,TRBD1,TRBV13,CASSFGDRGRNNEQFF,TGTGCCAGCAGCTTCGGAGACAGGGGGCGAAACAATGAGCAGTTCTTC
TRBJ2-7,once,.,TRBV15,CATAGQPERYEQYF,TGTGCCACCGCCGGACAGCCAGAACGGTACGAGCAGTACTTC
TRBJ2-2,few,.,TRBV7-3,CASSLVDTGELFF,TGTGCCAGCAGCTTAGTTGACACCGGGGAGCTGTTTTTT
TRBJ2-7,.,.,TRBV5-6,CASSSRVYEQYF,TGTGCCAGCAGCTCCAGGGTTTACGAGCAGTACTTC
TRBJ2-7,.,.,TRBV6-1,CASSARGPYEQYF,TGTGCCAGCAGTGCTCGGGGACCCTACGAGCAGTACTTC
TRBJ1-2,.,.,TRBV13,CASSVLQGKVPYGYTF,TGTGCCAGCAGCGTGCTCCAGGGGAAGGTGCCCTATGGCTACACCTTC
TRBJ2-3,.,TRBD2,TRBV28,CASILSGGSTDTQYF,TGTGCCAGCATCCTAAGCGGGGGCAGCACAGATACGCAGTATTTT
TRBJ2-1,.,TRBD2,TRBV4-2,CASSQGAASGRFNEQFF,TGTGCCAGCAGCCAAGGCGCCGCTAGCGGGAGGTTCAATGAGCAGTTCTTC
TRBJ2-7,.,.,TRBV27,CASSLRGSHYEQYF,TGTGCCAGCAGTTTAAGGGGGTCCCACTACGAGCAGTACTTC
TRBJ2-1,once,.,TRBV30,CASPADSSYNEQFF,TGTGCCTCCCCCGCCGACAGCTCCTACAATGAGCAGTTCTTC
TRBJ2-1,.,TRBD2,TRBV29-1,CSVTLAGVYNEQFF,TGCAGCGTTACCCTAGCGGGTGTATACAATGAGCAGTTCTTC
TRBJ1-1,.,.,TRBV28,CASSSDSKNTEAFF,TGTGCCAGCAGTTCGGACAGCAAGAACACTGAAGCTTTCTTT
TRBJ2-1,.,TRBD2,TRBV10-3,CAIGRTSGSNEQFF,TGTGCCATCGGAAGGACTAGCGGGAGTAATGAGCAGTTCTTC
TRBJ2-7,.,.,TRBV10-1,CASSWGEGDEQYF,TGCGCCAGCAGTTGGGGAGAAGGGGACGAGCAGTACTTC
TRBJ2-1,.,.,TRBV5-1,CASSSPGPEQFF,TGCGCCAGCAGCTCGCCGGGCCCCGAGCAGTTCTTC
TRBJ1-1,.,.,TRBV7-9,CASSLGGAGAWTEAFF,TGTGCCAGCAGCTTGGGCGGGGCAGGGGCGTGGACTGAAGCTTTCTTT
TRBJ2-1,.,.,TRBV6-1,CASSERLGRTYNEQFF,TGTGCCAGCAGTGAACGGTTAGGGAGAACCTACAATGAGCAGTTCTTC